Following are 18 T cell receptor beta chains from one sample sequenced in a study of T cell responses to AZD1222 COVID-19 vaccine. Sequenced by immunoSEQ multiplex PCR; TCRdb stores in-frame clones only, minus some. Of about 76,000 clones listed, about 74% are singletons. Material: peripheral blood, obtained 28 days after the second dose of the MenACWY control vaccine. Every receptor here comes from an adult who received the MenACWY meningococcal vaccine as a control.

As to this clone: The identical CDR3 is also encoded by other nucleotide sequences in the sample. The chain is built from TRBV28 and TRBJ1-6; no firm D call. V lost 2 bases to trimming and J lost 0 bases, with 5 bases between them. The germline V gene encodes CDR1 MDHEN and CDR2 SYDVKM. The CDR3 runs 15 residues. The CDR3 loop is CASSLGSSYNSPLHF. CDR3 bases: TGTGCCAGCAGTTTAGGGAGCTCCTATAATTCACCCCTCCACTTT.

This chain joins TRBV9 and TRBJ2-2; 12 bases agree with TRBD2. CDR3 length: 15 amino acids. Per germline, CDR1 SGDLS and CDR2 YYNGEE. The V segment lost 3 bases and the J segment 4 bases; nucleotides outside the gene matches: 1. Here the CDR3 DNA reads TGTGCCAGCAGCGAGACTAGCGGGGGCACCGGGGAGCTGTTTTTT. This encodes CASSETSGGTGELFF. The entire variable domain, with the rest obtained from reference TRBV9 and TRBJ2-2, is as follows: DSGVTQTPKHLITATGQRVTLRCSPRSGDLSVYWYQQSLDQGLQFLIQYYNGEERAKGNILERFSAQQFPDLHSELNLSSLELGDSALYFCASSETSGGTGELFFGEGSRLTVL.

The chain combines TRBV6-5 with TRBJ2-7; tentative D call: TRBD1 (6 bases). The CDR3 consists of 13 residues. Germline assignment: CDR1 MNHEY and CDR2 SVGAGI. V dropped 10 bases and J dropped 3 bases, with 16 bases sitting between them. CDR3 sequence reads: CATMDRNNYEQYF. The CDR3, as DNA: TGTGCCACCATGGACAGAAACAACTACGAGCAGTACTTC.

CDR3 amino acids: CASSSPGVGTYEQYF. The CDR3, as DNA: TGTGCCAGCAGCTCGCCGGGGGTGGGGACCTACGAGCAGTACTTC. The chain joins TRBV5-6 to TRBJ2-7; TRBD2 is a possible D gene (6 bases). Per germline, CDR1 SGHDT and CDR2 YYEEEE. V dropped 3 bases and J dropped 2 bases, with 15 bases sitting between them. The CDR3 extends over 15 amino acids. The variable domain in full, completed from reference TRBV5-6 and TRBJ2-7, reads DAGVTQSPTHLIKTRGQQVTLRCSPKSGHDTVSWYQQALGQGPQFIFQYYEEEERQRGNFPDRFSGHQFPNYSSELNVNALLLGDSALYLCASSSPGVGTYEQYFGPGTRLTVT.

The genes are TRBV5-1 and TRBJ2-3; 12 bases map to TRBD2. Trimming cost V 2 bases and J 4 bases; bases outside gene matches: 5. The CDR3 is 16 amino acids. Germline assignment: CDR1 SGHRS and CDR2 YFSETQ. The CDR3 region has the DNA TGCGCCAGCAGCTTTTCTTCTAGCGGGGGGGCAGATACGCAGTATTTT. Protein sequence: CASSFSSSGGADTQYF.

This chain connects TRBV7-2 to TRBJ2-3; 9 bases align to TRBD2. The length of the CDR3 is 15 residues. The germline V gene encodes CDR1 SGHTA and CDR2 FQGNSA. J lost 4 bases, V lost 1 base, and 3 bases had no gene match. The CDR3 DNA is TGTGCCAGCAGCTTAGTAGCGGGGGACTCAGATACGCAGTATTTT. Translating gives CASSLVAGDSDTQYF. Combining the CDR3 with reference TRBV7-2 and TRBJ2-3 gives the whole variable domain GAGVSQSPSNKVTEKGKDVELRCDPISGHTALYWYRQSLGQGLEFLIYFQGNSAPDKSGLPSDRFSAERTGGSVSTLTIQRTQQEDSAVYLCASSLVAGDSDTQYFGPGTRLTVL.

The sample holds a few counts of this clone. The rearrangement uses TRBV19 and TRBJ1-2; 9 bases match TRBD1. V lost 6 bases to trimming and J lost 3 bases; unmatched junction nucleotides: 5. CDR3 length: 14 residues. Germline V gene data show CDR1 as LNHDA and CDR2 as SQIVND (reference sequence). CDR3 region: CASRYRGLDYGYTF. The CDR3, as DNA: TGTGCCAGTAGGTACAGGGGGCTCGACTATGGCTACACCTTC.

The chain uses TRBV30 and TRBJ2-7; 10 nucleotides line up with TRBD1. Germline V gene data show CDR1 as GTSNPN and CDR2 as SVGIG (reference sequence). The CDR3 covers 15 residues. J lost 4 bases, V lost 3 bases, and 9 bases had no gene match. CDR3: CAWRSKTGGMYEQYF. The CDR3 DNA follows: TGTGCCTGGAGGTCTAAGACAGGGGGCATGTACGAGCAGTACTTC.

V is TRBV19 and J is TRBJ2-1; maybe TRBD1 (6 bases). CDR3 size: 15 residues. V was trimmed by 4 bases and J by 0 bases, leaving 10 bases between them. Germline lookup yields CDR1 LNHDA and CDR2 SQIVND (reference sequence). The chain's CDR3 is CASSRGQTSYNEQFF. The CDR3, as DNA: TGTGCCAGTAGTAGGGGGCAGACCTCCTACAATGAGCAGTTCTTC.

CDR3 coding DNA: TGTGCCAGTAGTATTTACAGGGGAGCTGGAAACACCATATATTTT. Its protein product is CASSIYRGAGNTIYF. This sequence joins TRBV19 and TRBJ1-3; 7 bases align to TRBD1. The CDR3 spans 15 residues. V lost 3 bases and J lost 2; bases outside the gene matches: 4. Germline loops: CDR1 LNHDA, CDR2 SQIVND (reference sequence).

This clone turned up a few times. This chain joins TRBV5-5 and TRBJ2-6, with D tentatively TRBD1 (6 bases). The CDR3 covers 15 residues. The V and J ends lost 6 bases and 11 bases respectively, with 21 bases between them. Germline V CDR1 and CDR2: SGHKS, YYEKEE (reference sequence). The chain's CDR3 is CASTPLGTRSDVLTF. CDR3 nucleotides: TGTGCCAGCACCCCGCTTGGGACACGTTCGGACGTCCTGACTTTC.

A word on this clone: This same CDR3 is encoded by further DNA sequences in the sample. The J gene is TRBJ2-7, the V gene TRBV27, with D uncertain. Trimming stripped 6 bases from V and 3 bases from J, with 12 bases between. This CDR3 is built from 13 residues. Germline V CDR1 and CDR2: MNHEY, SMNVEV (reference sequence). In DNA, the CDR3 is TGTGCCAGCAGGGGAATTGCCCTCTACGAGCAGTACTTC. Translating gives CASRGIALYEQYF.

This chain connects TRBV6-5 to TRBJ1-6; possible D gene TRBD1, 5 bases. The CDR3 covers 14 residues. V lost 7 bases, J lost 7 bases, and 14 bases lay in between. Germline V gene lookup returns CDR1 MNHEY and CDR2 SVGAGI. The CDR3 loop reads CASTPGRANSPLHF. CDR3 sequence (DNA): TGTGCCAGCACCCCGGGACGGGCAAATTCACCCCTCCACTTT.

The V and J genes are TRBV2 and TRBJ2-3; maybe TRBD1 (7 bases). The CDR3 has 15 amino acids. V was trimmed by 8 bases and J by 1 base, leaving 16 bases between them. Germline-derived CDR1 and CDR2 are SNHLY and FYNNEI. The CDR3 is CASGARGDRTDTQYF. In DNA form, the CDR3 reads TGTGCCAGCGGAGCCAGGGGGGATCGCACAGATACGCAGTATTTT.

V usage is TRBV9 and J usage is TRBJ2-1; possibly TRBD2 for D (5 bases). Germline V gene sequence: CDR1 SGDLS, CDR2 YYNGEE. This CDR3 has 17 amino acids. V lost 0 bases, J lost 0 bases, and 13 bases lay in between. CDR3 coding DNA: TGTGCCAGCAGCGTAGAGGGTGAGCGGAGCTCCTACAATGAGCAGTTCTTC. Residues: CASSVEGERSSYNEQFF.

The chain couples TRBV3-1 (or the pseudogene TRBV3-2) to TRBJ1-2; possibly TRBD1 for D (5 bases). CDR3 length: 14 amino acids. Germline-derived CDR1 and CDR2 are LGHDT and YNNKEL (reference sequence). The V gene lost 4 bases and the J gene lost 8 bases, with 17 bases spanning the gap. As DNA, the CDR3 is TGTGCCAGCAGCCCCCGGGGGTTGACTATGGGCTACACCTTC. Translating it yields CASSPRGLTMGYTF.

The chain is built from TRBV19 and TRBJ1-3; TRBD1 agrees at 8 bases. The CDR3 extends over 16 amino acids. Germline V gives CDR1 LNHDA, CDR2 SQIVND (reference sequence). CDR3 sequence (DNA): TGTGCAAGTTCAGGCCGGGCAGGGGGCACCAGCAACACCATATATTTT. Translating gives CASSGRAGGTSNTIYF.

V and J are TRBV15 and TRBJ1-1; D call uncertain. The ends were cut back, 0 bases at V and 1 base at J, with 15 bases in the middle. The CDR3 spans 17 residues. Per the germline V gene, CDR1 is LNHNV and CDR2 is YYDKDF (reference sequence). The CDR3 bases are TGTGCCACCAGCAGAGATATTGCCTCAGAGGGGAACACTGAAGCTTTCTTT. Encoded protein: CATSRDIASEGNTEAFF.